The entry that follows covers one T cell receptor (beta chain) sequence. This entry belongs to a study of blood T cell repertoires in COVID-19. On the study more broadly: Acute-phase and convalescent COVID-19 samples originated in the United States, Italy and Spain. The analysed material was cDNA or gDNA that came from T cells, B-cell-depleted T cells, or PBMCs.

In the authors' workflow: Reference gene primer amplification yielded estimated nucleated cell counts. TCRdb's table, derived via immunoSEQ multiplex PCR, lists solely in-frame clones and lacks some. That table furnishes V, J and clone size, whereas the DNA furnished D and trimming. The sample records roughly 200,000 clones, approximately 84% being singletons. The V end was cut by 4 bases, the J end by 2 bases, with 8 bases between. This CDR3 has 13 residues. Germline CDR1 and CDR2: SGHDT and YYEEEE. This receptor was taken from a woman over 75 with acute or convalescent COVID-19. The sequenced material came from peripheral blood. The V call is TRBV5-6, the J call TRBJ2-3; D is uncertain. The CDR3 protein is CASSPGITDTQYF. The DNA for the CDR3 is TGTGCCAGCAGCCCAGGAATCACAGATACGCAGTATTTT.